A single sample gave rise to the 16 T cell receptor beta chains below, sequenced in a study of CD8 T cells in ankylosing spondylitis. TCRdb recomputed calls from the 5' RACE reads with MiXCR, one row per CDR3 protein. The sample records 210,000 or so distinct CDR3 sequences, 20% to 30% being singletons. The sequenced sample consisted of blood, either unsorted or a sorted T cell fraction (not recorded which). Every receptor here comes from a male donor with ankylosing spondylitis or in good health (not recorded which).

V usage is TRBV6-1 and J usage is TRBJ2-5; 7 bases are shared with TRBD2. The germline V gene encodes CDR1 MNHNS and CDR2 SASEGT. The CDR3 is 13 amino acids. V shed 6 bases and J 4 bases; nucleotides not matched to a gene: 5. The CDR3 loop reads CASRPTGGETQYF. The CDR3 bases are TGTGCCAGCAGACCGACGGGGGGAGAGACCCAGTACTTC.

The CDR3 DNA is TGTGCCAGCAGCGAGGGACAGGGGTTGCTCTACGAGCAGTACTTC. Its translation is CASSEGQGLLYEQYF. The chain combines TRBV5-5 with TRBJ2-7, with 10 bases lining up with TRBD1. This CDR3 is 15 amino acids long. Germline CDR1 reads SGHKS; CDR2 reads YYEKEE (reference sequence). The V gene end was trimmed by 4 bases and the J gene end by 3 bases; junction bases not matched to a gene: 7.

To note about this clonotype: Compared with germline, one end of the junction differs, possibly owing to a read error. This chain links TRBV20-1 with TRBJ2-3; perhaps TRBD2 as D (6 bases). Germline CDR1 DFQATT, CDR2 SNEGSKA (reference sequence). The CDR3 runs 16 residues. CDR3 coding DNA: TGCAGTGCGAGAGGGTCCGGGGGTCTTAGCGCAGATACGCAGTATTTT. It yields the protein CSARGSGGLSADTQYF.

This clonotype was seen more than once but under ten times. The J gene is TRBJ2-1, the V gene TRBV15, with TRBD2 as a possible D gene (6 bases). Germline CDR1 reads LNHNV; CDR2 reads YYDKDF (reference sequence). Deletions cut 0 bases from V and 6 bases from J, with 15 bases between. The CDR3 sequence is 16 residues long. The CDR3 spells CATSRDVGGKGNEQFF. Written as DNA, the CDR3 is TGTGCCACCAGCAGAGATGTAGGAGGGAAAGGCAATGAGCAGTTCTTC.

This clonotype was detected many times. This sequence joins TRBV5-1 and TRBJ1-4; 8 bases agree with TRBD1. This CDR3 contains 15 residues. CDR1 SGHRS and CDR2 YFSETQ come from the germline V gene. The V segment lost 4 bases and the J segment 7 bases; nucleotides outside the gene matches: 9. CDR3 residues: CASSLTGTGFEKLFF. CDR3 in DNA: TGCGCCAGCAGCCTAACCGGGACAGGCTTTGAAAAACTGTTTTTT.

In its sample, this clonotype was seen many times. The J gene is TRBJ2-5, the V gene TRBV7-9; 7 positions match TRBD1. In germline, CDR1 is SEHNR, CDR2 FQNEAQ (reference sequence). The CDR3 covers 12 residues. V trimming: 5 bases; J trimming: 5 bases; junction bases outside the gene matches: 2. CDR3 nucleotides: TGTGCCAGCAGCCTACAGGGGGAGACCCAGTACTTC. Protein sequence: CASSLQGETQYF.

This chain connects TRBV20-1 to TRBJ2-1, with 7 bases matching TRBD2. Trimming at V came to 7 bases and at J to 3 bases, leaving 9 bases not matched to a gene. The CDR3 has 14 amino acids. Germline V lookup: CDR1 DFQATT, CDR2 SNEGSKA (reference sequence). Written as DNA, the CDR3 is TGCAGTGTCGCGGGAGACGTGTACTACAATGAGCAGTTCTTC. Translating it yields CSVAGDVYYNEQFF.

The V call is TRBV5-5, the J call TRBJ1-6; D is perhaps TRBD1 (5 bases). Germline V gives CDR1 SGHKS, CDR2 YYEKEE (reference sequence). Trimming removed 1 base at V and 9 bases at J, with 14 bases between. The length of the CDR3 is 15 residues. The CDR3 spells CASSLLQGSPSPLHF. In DNA form, the CDR3 reads TGTGCCAGCAGCTTGCTGCAGGGCTCCCCTTCACCCCTCCACTTT. Full variable domain (remainder filled in from reference TRBV5-5 and TRBJ1-6): DAGVTQSPTHLIKTRGQQVTLRCSPISGHKSVSWYQQVLGQGPQFIFQYYEKEERGRGNFPDRFSARQFPNYSSELNVNALLLGDSALYLCASSLLQGSPSPLHFGNGTRLTVT.

V gene TRBV20-1 combines with J gene TRBJ2-1, with 8 bases lining up with TRBD2. The CDR3 spans 13 residues. V dropped 2 bases and J dropped 6; count of bases not matched to a gene: 3. Per the germline V gene, CDR1 is DFQATT and CDR2 is SNEGSKA (reference sequence). CDR3 coding DNA: TGCAGTGCTAGATTAGCGGGGATCAATGAGCAGTTCTTC. It specifies CSARLAGINEQFF.

This clonotype was counted at least ten times. CDR3 DNA: TGTGCCAGCACCCGCGGACTAGCGGGGAGCACAGATACGCAGTATTTT. The encoded protein is CASTRGLAGSTDTQYF. The gene calls are TRBV12-3 or TRBV12-4 and TRBJ2-3; TRBD2 matches 12 bases. J lost 0 bases, V lost 7 bases, and 5 bases had no gene match. CDR3 length: 16 residues.

J is TRBJ2-1 and V is TRBV6-5; D tentatively reads TRBD1 or TRBD2 (5 bases each). Germline V lookup: CDR1 MNHEY, CDR2 SVGAGI. This CDR3 is built from 17 residues. V gave up 2 bases and J gave up 4 bases, with 18 bases separating them. The chain's CDR3 is CASSYRSRGDGYNEQFF. The CDR3 DNA reads as TGTGCCAGCAGTTACCGCTCCCGTGGGGACGGATACAATGAGCAGTTCTTC.

This clonotype was observed at least ten times. The chain recombines TRBV5-1 with TRBJ1-5; D remains unclear. Germline V gene lookup returns CDR1 SGHRS and CDR2 YFSETQ. CDR3 length: 15 amino acids. V was pared by 0 bases and J by 4 bases, with 11 bases between. This CDR3 reads CASSLDWGGNQPQHF. In nucleotides, the CDR3 is TGCGCCAGCAGCTTGGATTGGGGAGGAAATCAGCCCCAGCATTTT.

The chain recombines TRBV7-2 with TRBJ2-2; possibly TRBD1 for D (6 bases). V was clipped by 6 bases and J by 4 bases, with 12 bases between them. From germline, CDR1 is SGHTA and CDR2 FQGNSA. The CDR3 has 14 residues. The CDR3 bases are TGTGCCAGCAGATTACAGGGCAGCACCGGGGAGCTGTTTTTT. Its translation: CASRLQGSTGELFF.

This clonotype showed up many times. This chain connects TRBV10-3 to TRBJ1-1; D might be TRBD1 (5 bases). The germline V gene has CDR1 ENHRY and CDR2 SYGVKD. This CDR3 contains 14 residues. Trimming took 8 bases from V and 7 from J, leaving 20 bases between them. CDR3: CAIARTGGLNEAFF. CDR3 DNA: TGTGCCATCGCCCGTACAGGAGGATTAAATGAAGCTTTCTTT.

The chain joins TRBV20-1 to TRBJ2-2; D gene uncertain. The CDR3 is made up of 15 amino acids. Germline CDR1 reads DFQATT; CDR2 reads SNEGSKA (reference sequence). The V end was cut by 0 bases, the J end by 3 bases, with 11 bases between. The CDR3 spells CSARDSGLDTGELFF. CDR3 nucleotide sequence: TGCAGTGCTAGAGATTCTGGCTTGGACACCGGGGAGCTGTTTTTT.

The table lists this clonotype with a few counts. The V gene is TRBV4-2, the J gene TRBJ2-1; 11 bases are a match to TRBD2. The junction had 9 bases not matched to a gene; V was cut back by 3 bases and J by 8 bases. The germline CDR1 and CDR2 sequences are LGHNA and YNFKEQ. The CDR3 is 16 amino acids. CDR3 DNA sequence: TGTGCCAGCAGCCAGGAACTAGCGGGAGATATCGATGAGCAGTTCTTC. The encoded protein is CASSQELAGDIDEQFF.